This T cell receptor beta chain was documented in a study of blood T cell repertoires in COVID-19. Study-level information: Italy, Spain and the United States were the sources of the convalescent and acute COVID-19 samples. The cDNA or gDNA used as material had been derived from T cells, B-cell-depleted T cells, or PBMCs.

Authors' processing steps: Reference gene primer amplification gave estimated nucleated cell counts. This table comes from immunoSEQ multiplex PCR, and its TCRdb copy is limited to in-frame clones, with some not included. The V and J calls and the clone size are those of that table, but D and trimming were determined from the DNA. In the table there are about 520,000 clones, approximately 85% of which are singletons. Note on this clone: Other DNA sequences within the sample encode an identical CDR3.

V lost 2 bases to trimming and J lost 2 bases, with 9 bases between them. CDR3 length: 14 residues. The V gene's germline CDR1 is MNHEY and CDR2 SVGEGT. The genes are TRBV6-2 or TRBV6-3 and TRBJ1-1; no firm D call. This TCR came from a human donor in a cohort sampled during active COVID-19. Input material: peripheral blood. The CDR3 here is CASSYRRGNTEAFF. The DNA for the CDR3 is TGTGCCAGCAGTTACCGCCGAGGAAACACTGAAGCTTTCTTT.